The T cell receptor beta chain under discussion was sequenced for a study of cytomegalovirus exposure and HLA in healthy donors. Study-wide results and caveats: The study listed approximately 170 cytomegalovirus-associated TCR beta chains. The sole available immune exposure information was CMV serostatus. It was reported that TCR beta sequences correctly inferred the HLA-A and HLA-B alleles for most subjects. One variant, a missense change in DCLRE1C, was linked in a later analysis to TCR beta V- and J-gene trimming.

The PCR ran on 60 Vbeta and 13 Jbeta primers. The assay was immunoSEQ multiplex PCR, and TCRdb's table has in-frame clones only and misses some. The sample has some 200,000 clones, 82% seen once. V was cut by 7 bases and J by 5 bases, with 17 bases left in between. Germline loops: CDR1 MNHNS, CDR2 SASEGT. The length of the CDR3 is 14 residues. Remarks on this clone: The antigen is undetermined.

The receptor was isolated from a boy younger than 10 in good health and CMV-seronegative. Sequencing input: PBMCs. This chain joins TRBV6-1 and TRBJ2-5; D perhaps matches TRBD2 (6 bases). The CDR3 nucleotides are TGTGCCAGCATCCCCGGAGGGGCATCGGAGACCCAGTACTTC. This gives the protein CASIPGGASETQYF.